The clone carrying this TCR beta chain was seen a handful of times. The antigen is not known. The V and J ends lost 0 bases and 4 bases, in that order; junction bases with no gene match: 0. Germline V CDR1 and CDR2: SGHDT, YYEEEE. The CDR3 consists of 14 residues. These data originate in a study of cytomegalovirus exposure and HLA in healthy donors. PCR was performed using 60 Vbeta and 13 Jbeta primers. Libraries were prepared by immunoSEQ multiplex PCR; TCRdb keeps only in-frame clonotypes and omits some of them. Seen here are some 150,000 clones, approximately 84% observed once, and the top ten hold 1.2% to 1.5%. Study-wide points: Near-uniform donor sequencing depth was presumed by presence/absence analyses. Around 18,000 TCR beta sequences were associated with HLA alleles at 0.05 false discovery rate in a later analysis.

Healthy individuals who donated bone marrow served as the donors. Though nominally healthy at sampling, donors likely had unrecorded immune exposures. This sequence was found in a man between 25 and 39 years old in good health and CMV-seropositive. The chain carries TRBV5-6 and TRBJ1-5; 8 bases align to TRBD1. Sequenced: PBMCs. The CDR3 loop reads CASSLGDRNQPQHF. Here the CDR3 DNA reads TGTGCCAGCAGCTTGGGGGACAGGAATCAGCCCCAGCATTTT.